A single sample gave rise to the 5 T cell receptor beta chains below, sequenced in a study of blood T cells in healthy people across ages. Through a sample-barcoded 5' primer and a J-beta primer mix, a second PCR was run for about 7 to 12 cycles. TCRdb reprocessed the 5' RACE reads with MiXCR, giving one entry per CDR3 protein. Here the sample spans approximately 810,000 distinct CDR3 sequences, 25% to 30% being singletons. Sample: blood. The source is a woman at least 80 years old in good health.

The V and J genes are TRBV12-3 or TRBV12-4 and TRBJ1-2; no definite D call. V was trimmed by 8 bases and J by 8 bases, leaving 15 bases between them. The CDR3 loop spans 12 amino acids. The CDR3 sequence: CASGGGPVGYTF. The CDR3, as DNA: TGTGCCAGCGGCGGCGGCCCCGTAGGCTACACCTTC.

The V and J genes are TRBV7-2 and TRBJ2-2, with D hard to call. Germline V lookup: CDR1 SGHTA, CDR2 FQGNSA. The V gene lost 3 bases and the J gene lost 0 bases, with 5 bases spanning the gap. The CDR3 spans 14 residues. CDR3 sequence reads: CASSLLPNTGELFF. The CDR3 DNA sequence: TGTGCCAGCAGCTTGTTACCGAACACCGGGGAGCTGTTTTTT.

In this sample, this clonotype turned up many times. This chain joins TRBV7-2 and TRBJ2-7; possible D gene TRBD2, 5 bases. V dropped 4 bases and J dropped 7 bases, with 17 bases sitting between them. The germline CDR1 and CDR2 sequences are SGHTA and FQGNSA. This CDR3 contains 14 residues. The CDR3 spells CASSSPGLPGEQYF. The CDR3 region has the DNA TGTGCCAGCAGCTCCCCGGGCCTCCCGGGGGAGCAGTACTTC.

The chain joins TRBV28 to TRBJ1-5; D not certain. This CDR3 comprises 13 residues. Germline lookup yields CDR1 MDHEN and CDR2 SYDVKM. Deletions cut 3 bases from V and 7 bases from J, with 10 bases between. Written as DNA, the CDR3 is TGTGCCAGCAGTTTTAGGAGGGTCCAGCCCCAGCATTTT. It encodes CASSFRRVQPQHF.

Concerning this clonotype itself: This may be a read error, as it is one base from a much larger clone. The CDR3 DNA is TGTGCCAGCAGCCCACTAGGGGGTGATGGCTACACCTTC. Protein: CASSPLGGDGYTF. The chain uses TRBV7-2 and TRBJ1-2, with D tentatively TRBD1 (6 bases). Between the trimmed V and J ends, which lost 5 bases and 6 bases, there was a span of 13 bases. This CDR3 contains 13 residues. The germline V gene encodes CDR1 SGHTA and CDR2 FQGNSA.